This T cell receptor beta chain was recovered during a study of blood T cell repertoires in COVID-19. At the level of the study: There were acute and convalescent COVID-19 samples, and they came from the United States, Italy and Spain. Nucleic acid was either cDNA or gDNA, and it came from T cells, B-cell-depleted T cells, or PBMCs.

In the original analysis: Amplified reference gene primers provided the basis for estimating nucleated cell counts. Using immunoSEQ multiplex PCR, the repertoire was profiled, and TCRdb retains in-frame clones only, with some absent. V and J calls and clone size are copied from that table; D and trimming were computed from the DNA. The repertoire includes some 250,000 clones, over 80% of them detected once, and approximately 1.3% sits in the top ten. Donors were grouped by their self-reported clinical history. The V gene lost 8 bases and the J gene lost 0 bases, with 11 bases spanning the gap. The germline gives CDR1 LNHDA, CDR2 SQIVND (reference sequence). The CDR3 length is 14 residues.

This chain joins TRBV19 and TRBJ1-3, with D maybe TRBD1 (6 bases). Sequenced sample: PBMCs or T cells enriched from blood (not recorded which). The sequence was obtained from a human donor in a cohort exposed to, infected with or recovered from COVID-19 (not recorded which). The donor label of this sample is uncertain. DNA of the CDR3: TGTGCCAGTCGGGACACGAGCTCTGGAAACACCATATATTTT. Protein: CASRDTSSGNTIYF.